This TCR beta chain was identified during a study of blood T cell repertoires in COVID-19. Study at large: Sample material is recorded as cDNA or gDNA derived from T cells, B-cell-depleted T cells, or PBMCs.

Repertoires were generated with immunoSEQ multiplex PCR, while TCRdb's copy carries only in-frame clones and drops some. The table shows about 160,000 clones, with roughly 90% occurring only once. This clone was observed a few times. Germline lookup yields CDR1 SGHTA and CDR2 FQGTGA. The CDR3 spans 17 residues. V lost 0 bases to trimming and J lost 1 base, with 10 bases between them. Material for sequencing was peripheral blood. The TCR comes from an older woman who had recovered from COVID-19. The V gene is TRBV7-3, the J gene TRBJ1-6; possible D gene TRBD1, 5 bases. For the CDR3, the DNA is TGTGCCAGCAGCTTAACAGGGGCCCTATCCTATAATTCACCCCTCCACTTT. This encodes CASSLTGALSYNSPLHF.